These T cell receptor beta chains were read from a single sample in a study of PD-1 blockade in classical Hodgkin lymphoma. Clones were read by immunoSEQ multiplex PCR, and TCRdb kept only the in-frame ones, dropping some. The table shows 20,000 to 25,000 clones, with around 94% occurring only once. The specimen sequenced was peripheral blood mononuclear cells (PBMCs). These receptor sequences come from a human donor with classical Hodgkin lymphoma. Each CDR3 is given with its conserved first and last residue. D genes are given only for firm matches. Clone size is shown for a subset of rows, as once, few, many or a class of expanded clone.

CDR3 DNA	CDR3 protein	J gene	D gene	clone size	V gene
TGTGCCAGTAGTATAGCAGGGACAGGGTATGGATTGAGACCCCAGCATTTT	CASSIAGTGYGLRPQHF	TRBJ1-5	TRBD1	-	TRBV19
TGTGCCAGCAGCCGACAGGGAGATTTTTACGAGCAGTACTTC	CASSRQGDFYEQYF	TRBJ2-7	TRBD1	-	TRBV7-8
TGTGCCATCACCGCTGGCTCGGGCTACGAGCAGTACTTC	CAITAGSGYEQYF	TRBJ2-7	-	once	TRBV10-3
TGTGCCAGCAGTTTTGACAAAAGTGGTGAAAAACTGTTTTTT	CASSFDKSGEKLFF	TRBJ1-4	-	-	TRBV27
TGTGCCAGCAGTTCGGGCACCGGGGAGCTGTTTTTT	CASSSGTGELFF	TRBJ2-2	-	once	TRBV28
TGCAGCGTTGGGGGCGGGAATCAGCCCCAGCATTTT	CSVGGGNQPQHF	TRBJ1-5	-	few	TRBV29-1
TGTGCCAGCACCGCCCGGGTCGTCAATCAGCCCCAGCATTTT	CASTARVVNQPQHF	TRBJ1-5	-	-	TRBV2
TGTGCCAGCAGCCAGCGGGGGGGTAAAGAGACCCAGTACTTC	CASSQRGGKETQYF	TRBJ2-5	TRBD2	-	TRBV11-3
TGCGCCAGCAGTTCAGCTCGGACAGGATCTAACTATGGCTACACCTTC	CASSSARTGSNYGYTF	TRBJ1-2	TRBD1	-	TRBV4-3
TGTGCCACCAAGGACAACACTGAAGCTTTCTTT	CATKDNTEAFF	TRBJ1-1	-	-	TRBV15
TGCGCCAGCAGCCAAGCGGGGGGCCTCGGGGAGACCCAGTACTTC	CASSQAGGLGETQYF	TRBJ2-5	-	-	TRBV4-3